This is a list of T cell receptor beta chains from one sample in a study of control samples from healthy donors and cancer patients. This table comes from immunoSEQ multiplex PCR, and its TCRdb copy is limited to in-frame clones, with some not included. The sample shows tens of thousands of clones, roughly 80% of them seen only once. The sample was blood. Every receptor here comes from a man in his 70s in good health. The CDR3 runs from the conserved cysteine through the conserved F or W. Fields, in order: D gene, clone size, V gene, J gene, CDR3 DNA, CDR3 protein. D genes are given only for firm matches. Only some rows state a clone size, as once, few, many or a class for expanded clones.

NA	NA	TRBV2	TRBJ1-2	TGTGCCAGCAGCCCGAGTAGGGATAACTATGGCTACACCTTC	CASSPSRDNYGYTF
NA	NA	TRBV7-8	TRBJ2-7	TGTGCCAGCAGCTCAACAAACGTTCGGGGTGTCCGCGAGCAGTACTTC	CASSSTNVRGVREQYF
NA	NA	TRBV7-9	TRBJ2-2	TGTGCCAGCAGCTTAGGTGACAGCATGGTCACCGGGGAGCTGGTTTTT	CASSLGDSMVTGELVF
TRBD1	NA	TRBV19	TRBJ2-1	TGTGCCAGTACTAACAGGGGCTACAATGAGCAGTTCTTC	CASTNRGYNEQFF
TRBD1	NA	TRBV14	TRBJ1-2	TGTGCCAGCAGCCAAGGTGGGAGGGGGCTCGGCTACACCTTC	CASSQGGRGLGYTF
NA	NA	TRBV6-1	TRBJ2-4	TGTGCCAGCAGTGAAGGGTGGCTTATTGACTCTACTGAAAAAAACATTCAGTACTTC	CASSEGWLIDSTEKNIQYF
NA	NA	TRBV7-3	TRBJ1-5	TGTGCCAGCAGCCCGGGGCACAATCAGCCCCAGCATTTT	CASSPGHNQPQHF
TRBD1	NA	TRBV7-2	TRBJ1-4	TGTGCCAGCAGCTTTGGACAGGGCACTGAAAAACTGTTTTTT	CASSFGQGTEKLFF
TRBD1	NA	TRBV24-1	TRBJ2-3	TGTGCCACCAGTGATCCCCGGGACAGGGAGCCAGATACGCAGTATTTT	CATSDPRDREPDTQYF
NA	few	TRBV5-4	TRBJ1-2	TGTGCCAGCAGCTTGTCAGGGTATGGCTACACCTTC	CASSLSGYGYTF
NA	NA	TRBV19	TRBJ1-2	TGTGCCAGTAGTATAGACCCAGGACCTAACTATGGCTACACCTTC	CASSIDPGPNYGYTF
NA	NA	TRBV11-2	TRBJ2-3	TGTGCCAGCACCTATCTAGTGGAGCGACGCACAGATACGCAGTATTTT	CASTYLVERRTDTQYF
NA	NA	TRBV9	TRBJ1-2	TGTGCCAGCAGCGCCCACCCCCAGGATTTTCTAGGGGGCTACACCTTC	CASSAHPQDFLGGYTF
TRBD1	NA	TRBV11-3	TRBJ2-7	TGTGCCAGCAGCCCAAACAGGGGGCGACCCTCCTACGAGCAGTACTTC	CASSPNRGRPSYEQYF
NA	NA	TRBV5-1	TRBJ2-5	TGCGCCAGCAACAGGTTGCCCCTAGAGACCCAGTACTTC	CASNRLPLETQYF
NA	NA	TRBV6-5	TRBJ2-1	TGTGCCAGCAGCTTTACAGGGACATACAATGAGCAGTTCTTC	CASSFTGTYNEQFF
NA	NA	TRBV28	TRBJ2-4	TGTGCCAGCAGGAACGCGGGGCTAGCCAAAAACATTCAGTACTTC	CASRNAGLAKNIQYF
NA	NA	TRBV10-3	TRBJ2-2	TGTGCCATCAGCGGCGACACCGGGGAGCTGTTTTTT	CAISGDTGELFF
NA	NA	TRBV5-1	TRBJ2-1	TGCGCCAGCAGCCCCGGACAGACCTCCTACAATGAGCAGTTCTTC	CASSPGQTSYNEQFF
NA	NA	TRBV9	TRBJ2-7	TGTGCCAGCAGCGTAGGGGCCTACGCGTACGAGCAGTACTTC	CASSVGAYAYEQYF
TRBD1	NA	TRBV25-1	TRBJ1-4	TGTGCCAGCAGTACAACAGGGGGGGATGAAAAACTGTTTTTT	CASSTTGGDEKLFF
NA	once	TRBV5-1	TRBJ1-1	TGCGCCAGCAGCTTGTGGGGGGACTTGAACACTGAAGCTTTCTTT	CASSLWGDLNTEAFF
NA	few	TRBV28	TRBJ2-3	TGTGCCAGCAGGGGGCCAGGGCAGGGGCAGTATTTT	CASRGPGQGQYF
NA	NA	TRBV5-1	TRBJ2-6	TGCGCCAGCAGCTTGGTGGGCGGTGCGAACTCTGGGGCCAACGTCCTGACTTTC	CASSLVGGANSGANVLTF
NA	few	TRBV28	TRBJ1-3	TGTGCCAGCAGTACATCTCGGACCACTGGAAACACCATATATTTT	CASSTSRTTGNTIYF
NA	NA	TRBV11-3	TRBJ2-3	TGTGCCAGCAGCTTGGGGGACCCTGCGGTGGATACGCAGTATTTT	CASSLGDPAVDTQYF
NA	NA	TRBV5-8	TRBJ2-7	TGTGCCAGCAGCAGGTCCTACGAGCAGTACTTC	CASSRSYEQYF
NA	NA	TRBV30	TRBJ2-1	TGTGCCTGGGGCGAAGGGTACAATGAGCAGTTCTTC	CAWGEGYNEQFF
NA	few	TRBV7-2	TRBJ2-5	TGTGCCAGCAGCTTAGGTAGAGCATGGACCCAGTACTTC	CASSLGRAWTQYF
NA	once	TRBV28	TRBJ2-7	TGTGCCAGCAGTTTACCTGGGCACGAGCAGTACTTC	CASSLPGHEQYF
NA	once	TRBV11-3	TRBJ2-3	TGTGCCAGCAGCTTAGGACAGAACACAGATACGCAGTATTTT	CASSLGQNTDTQYF
NA	NA	TRBV30	TRBJ1-2	TGTGCCTGGAGTGTACCCGACTGGCAGGTGATCTATGGCTACACCTTC	CAWSVPDWQVIYGYTF
NA	few	TRBV7-9	TRBJ2-1	TGTGCCAGCAGCTTCAAGGGGCCACCGTTTTACAATGAGCAGTTCTTC	CASSFKGPPFYNEQFF
NA	NA	TRBV6-5	TRBJ1-5	TGTGCCAGCAATAAAAGGGGGGGGAGCAATCAGCCCCAGCATTTT	CASNKRGGSNQPQHF
NA	NA	TRBV10-3	TRBJ2-3	TGTGCCATCAGTGAGGTTATTCTAGAAACTTACACAGATACGCAGTATTTT	CAISEVILETYTDTQYF
NA	NA	TRBV5-8	TRBJ2-5	TGTGCCAGCAGCTTGGACTATGGCAAAGAGACCCAGTACTTC	CASSLDYGKETQYF
NA	NA	TRBV4-1	TRBJ2-3	TGCGCCAGCAGCCAAGAGTTACAGCGCACAGATACGCAGTATTTT	CASSQELQRTDTQYF
TRBD1	NA	TRBV5-1	TRBJ2-5	TGCGCCAGCAGCCCTTTCCCTACTGGGACAGGGGAATTAGAGACCCAGTACTTC	CASSPFPTGTGELETQYF
NA	NA	TRBV3-1/TRBV3-2	TRBJ2-1	TGTGCCAGCAGCCTCGGGACACTTGAGCAGTTCTTC	CASSLGTLEQFF
TRBD1	NA	TRBV24-1	TRBJ1-1	TGTGCCACCAGTCCCGGACAGGGGGACACTGAAGCTTTCTTT	CATSPGQGDTEAFF
NA	once	TRBV27	TRBJ1-1	TGTGCCAGCAGTTTACGGTGGGGGAACACTGAAGCTTTCTTT	CASSLRWGNTEAFF
NA	NA	TRBV10-3	TRBJ2-3	TGTGCCATCAGTGGTGGGGGAGAGGATACGCAGTATTTT	CAISGGGEDTQYF
TRBD1	NA	TRBV11-3	TRBJ2-2	TGTGCCAGCAGCTTCGACAGGGGGGTAACCGGGGAGCTGTTTTTT	CASSFDRGVTGELFF
TRBD2	NA	TRBV3-1/TRBV3-2	TRBJ2-1	TGTGCCGTTGCTAGCGGGCCTCGAGAGCAGTTCTTC	CAVASGPREQFF
NA	NA	TRBV5-1	TRBJ1-4	TGCGCCAGCAGCTCGCGACCGGGACCGTTTAATGAAAAACTGTTTTTT	CASSSRPGPFNEKLFF
TRBD1	NA	TRBV24-1	TRBJ2-1	TGTGCCATTCAGGGGGCTGGAAGTGAGCAGTTCTTC	CAIQGAGSEQFF
TRBD1	NA	TRBV30	TRBJ1-6	TGTGCCTGGAGGGGGGCCAGGGGGCGCAGCTCACCCCTCCACTTT	CAWRGARGRSSPLHF
NA	NA	TRBV29-1	TRBJ2-5	TGCAGCGTTGATCCGGGGGGCGGAGAGACCCAGTACTTC	CSVDPGGGETQYF
TRBD2	NA	TRBV5-1	TRBJ2-5	TGCGCCAGCAGCCCTGGACTAGCGGGGGCCCAAGAGACCCAGTACTTC	CASSPGLAGAQETQYF
TRBD2	NA	TRBV7-2	TRBJ2-1	TGTGCCAGCAGCCATCAGGGGACTAGCGGGAGGGACAATGAGCAGTTCTTC	CASSHQGTSGRDNEQFF
NA	NA	TRBV3-1/TRBV3-2	TRBJ2-1	TGTGCCAGCAGCCAAGATAGGTCTAGCTCCTACAATGAGCAGTTCTTC	CASSQDRSSSYNEQFF
TRBD1	NA	TRBV28	TRBJ1-6	TGTGCCAGCAGTTGGGAGGACAGGGATAATTCACCCCTCCACTTT	CASSWEDRDNSPLHF
TRBD1	NA	TRBV5-1	TRBJ1-2	TGCGCCAGCAGCCCCCAGGGACAGGGGGCAGGTGGCTACACCTTC	CASSPQGQGAGGYTF